The sequence of this T cell receptor beta chain was determined in a study of T cells in Graves' hyperthyroidism and ophthalmopathy (dated 2019 in TCRdb). Looking at the study overall: Peripheral blood samples were taken at the time of initial diagnosis, prior to any treatment. Prospective prediction of ophthalmopathy was tested in an independent validation cohort of about 19 hyperthyroidism patients and 17 patients who later progressed to ophthalmopathy. For training and testing, the 80 to 100 patients in the discovery cohort were randomly divided in a 7:3 ratio. Following sampling, methimazole starting at 30 mg daily was given to hyperthyroidism patients, and high-dose intravenous methylprednisolone was given to ophthalmopathy patients. To identify TCR V-J signatures that set the groups apart, the researchers used a discovery cohort of 100 patients, made up of 43 with Graves' ophthalmopathy and about 59 with stable Graves' hyperthyroidism. Thyroid tissue and blood T-cell repertoires from about 6 Graves' hyperthyroidism patients were also compared in the study. According to the paper, TCR Vbeta CDR3 sequencing was carried out on 135 peripheral blood samples, which came from under 50 ophthalmopathy, 80 or so hyperthyroidism and about 17 progressor patients.

The CDR3 holds 13 amino acids from the cysteine to the phenylalanine. The only DNA kept is the CDR3, 39 bases in frame from the first base. A distance of 14 bases separates the germline ends of V and J, which lose 7 bases and 7 bases respectively. As encoded in the germline V gene, CDR1 is SGHVT while CDR2 is SQSDAQ. Amplification of TCR beta CDR3 regions was carried out from RNA transcripts. The TCR CDR3 was subjected to a first round of RT-PCR using the HTBI primer set and the Qiagen OneStep RT-PCR kit. The libraries were constructed in a second round of multiplex PCR and then size-selected and purified. Sequencing of the libraries was done on an Illumina HiSeq2000 using paired-end 100 bp reads. The study's own analysis went as follows. SOAPnuke was used to process the raw data, removing reads that contained adapters or uncalled bases, had a mean Phred below 15, or lacked an exact match to the constant primer or identifier. COPE v1.2.5 was used to merge the high-quality paired reads, and each unique nucleotide sequence was defined as a clonotype. MiTCR v1.1 was used to align the clonotypes against IMGT TRBV, TRBD and TRBJ reference segments. Analysis was restricted to V-J combinations with a frequency above 0.0001, which covered 99.2% of repertoires. A TCS score was defined as the ratio between F50 (clonal expansion) and ExV (chaos), using BLOSUM62-based TCRdist between CDR3 peptides within each V-J. Welch's t-statistics and random forest reduced fewer than 550 V-J features to under 15, which were used in a naive Bayes classifier (R e1071). The raw public data were reprocessed by TCRdb itself: fastp quality trimming at Q25, MiXCR clonotype calling, in-frame beta chains only. Every CDR3 protein is listed once, alongside the most common genes and DNA of its rows. TCRdb's processing, not the authors' own work, is the source of the V and J calls. This sample is represented by around 440,000 distinct CDR3 sequences; 15% to 19% of them were singletons. The top ten hold 13% to 15% of the sample.

This clonotype was detected a few times. Its antigen is unknown. No per-base quality is available; no much larger clone lies one base away. A patient counted as having stable Graves' hyperthyroidism if no progression to ophthalmopathy occurred over 18 months of follow-up. Hyperthyroidism patients were newly diagnosed, with disease duration under 2 months, and aged 18 to 65 years. Patients with uncontrolled infections, other autoimmune diseases, pregnancy or lactation were excluded. Diagnoses relied on clinical symptoms, serum thyroxine and TRAb, thyroid ultrasound and orbital computed tomography. Ficoll-Paque density gradient centrifugation was used to isolate PBMCs from around 9.1 ml of fresh peripheral blood. Total RNA was extracted with Trizol reagent, and quality was checked on an Agilent 2100 Bioanalyzer. On the study overall, not on this receptor specifically: During validation, the model predicted progression to ophthalmopathy a median of approximately 6 months ahead of onset, with more than 55% sensitivity and almost 75% specificity. Ophthalmopathy was separated from stable hyperthyroidism by a 13 V-J signature model, with over 85% sensitivity and about 81% specificity obtained in cross-validation and 80%/75% obtained in testing. Blood samples also contained most of the expanded thyroid clonotypes (frequency above 0.001), which suggests that blood repertoires may reflect thyroid immune responses. No statistical method was used to set the sample size in advance, and investigators knew the group allocation.

What was sequenced was blood. Here the chain combines TRBV7-4 and TRBJ1-5; matching of 5 bases hints at TRBD1 as the D gene. This TCR derives from a woman younger than 30 with Graves' hyperthyroidism. In nucleotide form, the sequence is TGTGCCAGCAAAGGGACCGCGAAACAGCCCCAGCATTTT. It translates as CASKGTAKQPQHF.